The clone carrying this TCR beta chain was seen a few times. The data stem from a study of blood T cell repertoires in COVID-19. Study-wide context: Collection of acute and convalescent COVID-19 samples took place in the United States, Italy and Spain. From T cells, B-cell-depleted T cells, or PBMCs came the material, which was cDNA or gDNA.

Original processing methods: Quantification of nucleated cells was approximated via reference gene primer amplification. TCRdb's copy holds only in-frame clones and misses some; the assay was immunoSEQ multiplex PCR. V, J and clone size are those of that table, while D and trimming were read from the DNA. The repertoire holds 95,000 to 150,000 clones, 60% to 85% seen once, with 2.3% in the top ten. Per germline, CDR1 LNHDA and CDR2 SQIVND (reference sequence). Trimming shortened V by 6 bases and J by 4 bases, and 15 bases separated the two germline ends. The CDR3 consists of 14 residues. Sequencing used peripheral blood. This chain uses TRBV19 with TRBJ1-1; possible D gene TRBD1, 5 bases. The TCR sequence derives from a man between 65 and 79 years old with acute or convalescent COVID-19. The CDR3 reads CASSHRKISTEAFF. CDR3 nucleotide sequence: TGTGCCAGTAGCCACAGGAAGATCTCCACTGAAGCTTTCTTT.